What follows are 16 T cell receptor beta chains derived from one specimen sequenced in a study of tumor-infiltrating lymphocytes in primary liver carcinoma. Starting material for RNA and DNA co-extraction consisted of about 20-30 mg of unsorted bulk tissue. A constant-region primer served to make TCR beta cDNA from about 530 ng total RNA. TCR beta libraries came from three nested multiplex PCR rounds using slightly modified ARM-PCR. TRBV1-TRBV30 forward and Cbeta reverse primers drove the first two roughly 11-cycle rounds. Each CDR3 protein is one row after TCRdb ran MiXCR on the multiplex PCR reads. In the table there are about 30,000 distinct CDR3 sequences, 71% of which are singletons. The sequencing sample was made of liver tumor tissue from sampling region 3. As for subset: tumor region T3, left-lateral pole. Receptor source: a woman younger than 45 with primary liver carcinoma and hepatitis B virus infection.

For this clonotype: Mismatch with germline at one junction end may stem from a read error. The chain employs TRBV5-1 and TRBJ1-1; D is perhaps TRBD1 (6 bases). This CDR3 comprises 14 residues. Germline V gene sequence: CDR1 SGHRS, CDR2 YFSETQ. The CDR3 sequence is CPSSLGGANSEAFF. CDR3 in DNA: TGCCCCAGCAGCTTGGGGGGCGCGAACTCTGAAGCTTTCTTT.

Of note for this clonotype: Just one base apart from a much larger clone, this may be a read error. V and J are TRBV11-1 and TRBJ2-7; D uncertain. The germline V gene has CDR1 SGHAT and CDR2 FQDESV (reference sequence). V gave up 1 base and J gave up 5 bases, with 6 bases separating them. The CDR3 is 12 residues long. The CDR3 sequence: CASSLVGDEQYF. The DNA for the CDR3 is TGTGCCAGCAGCTTAGTTGGGGACGAGCAGTACTTC.

As regards this clonotype: An end of the junction does not agree with germline; a read error may underlie this. The chain employs TRBV11-2 and TRBJ2-2, with a tentative D call TRBD2 (5 bases). Germline V gives CDR1 SGHAT, CDR2 FQNNGV. The CDR3 is 16 amino acids. CDR3 protein: CASSTDPQLNAGELFF. The CDR3 nucleotides read TGTGCCAGCAGCACCGATCCCCAATTGAACGCCGGGGAGCTGTTTTTC.

This clonotype has at least ten counts. The chain recombines TRBV12-3 or TRBV12-4 with TRBJ2-2; maybe TRBD1 (5 bases). Trimming shortened V by 3 bases and J by 2 bases, and 10 bases separated the two germline ends. The CDR3 spans 15 residues. CDR3 residues: CASSFWGGNTGELFF. CDR3 DNA: TGTGCCAGCAGTTTCTGGGGCGGTAACACCGGGGAGCTGTTTTTT.

A note on this clonotype: A read error may produce the germline difference seen at one junction end. The chain has TRBV11-2 and TRBJ1-1; perhaps TRBD1 as D (6 bases). Looked up from germline, CDR1 is SGHAT and CDR2 is FQNNGV. The CDR3 runs 20 residues. The CDR3 DNA follows: TGTCCCAGCAGCTCTCGGGACGGGGGGCGCAAGAGGTGGAGTAACACTGAAGCTTTCTTT. Translating it yields CPSSSRDGGRKRWSNTEAFF.

As for this clonotype: One end of the junction does not line up with germline, which may come from a read error. This chain connects TRBV29-1 to TRBJ2-1; tentatively, D is TRBD2 (5 bases). The length of the CDR3 is 12 residues. Germline lookup yields CDR1 SQVTM and CDR2 ANQGSEA. The CDR3 nucleotides are TGCAGAGCCCTAAGGGAGTACAATGAGCACTTCTTC. Translation: CRALREYNEHFF.

This clonotype has a count of ten or more. This rearrangement joins TRBV11-2 to TRBJ1-1; D uncertain. The CDR3 runs 16 residues. Trimming pared 5 bases from V and 1 base from J, leaving 17 bases between. Germline CDR1 reads SGHAT; CDR2 reads FQNNGV. The DNA of the CDR3 is TGTGCCAGCAGCCCACGGAGGAGCATACCGAACACTGAAGCTTTCTTT. It encodes CASSPRRSIPNTEAFF.

Comments on this clonotype: A read error may produce the germline difference seen at one junction end. This CDR3 reads CASSLRTRFTGELLF. As DNA, the CDR3 is TGTGCCAGCAGTCTGCGGACAAGGTTCACCGGGGAGCTGCTTTTT. J is TRBJ2-2 and V is TRBV6-5; the D gene could be TRBD1 or TRBD2 (5 bases each). The CDR3 runs to 15 residues. From germline, CDR1 is MNHEY and CDR2 SVGAGI.

Note on this clonotype: Since a much larger clone is just one base distant, this may be a read error. This CDR3 is missing its conserved last phenylalanine or tryptophan, likely due to a read error. The J gene is TRBJ2-5, the V gene TRBV7-9; no definite D call. Trimming took off 5 bases at V and 2 bases at J, with 12 bases between the two ends. Germline V gene sequence: CDR1 SEHNR, CDR2 FQNEAQ (reference sequence). There are 14 residues in the CDR3. The CDR3 loop reads CASSRGLGQETQYL. Written as DNA, the CDR3 is TGTGCCAGCAGCCGAGGTCTAGGACAAGAGACCCAGTACCTC.

At least ten counts were recorded for this clonotype. A much larger clone differs from this one at a single base, so this may be a read error. The V gene is TRBV6-5, the J gene TRBJ2-3, with D unclear. Germline V gene lookup returns CDR1 MNHEY and CDR2 SVGAGI. V gave up 7 bases and J gave up 3 bases, with 11 bases separating them. The CDR3 runs to 13 residues. The CDR3 nucleotides read TGTGCCAGCAACCCCGACTTAACAGATACGCAGTATTTT. This codes for CASNPDLTDTQYF.

Concerning this clonotype: This CDR3 fails to terminate in the conserved phenylalanine or tryptophan, so it likely reflects a read error. The DNA is omitted, as the CDR3 cannot be located on it reliably, and the CDR3 follows TCRdb's listing. This chain uses TRBV11-2 with TRBJ2-5; TRBD1 is taken as the D call from the table, unchecked against the DNA. Germline loops: CDR1 SGHAT, CDR2 FQNNGV. The CDR3 region is 17 residues in length, termini included. The CDR3 spells CANSPPGQGVGKETRYL.

This clonotype was counted at least ten times. A junction end diverges from the germline sequence, so it may reflect a read error. The gene calls are TRBV11-2 and TRBJ2-2, with 14 bases that match TRBD2. CDR1 is SGHAT and CDR2 is FQNNGV in the germline V gene. CDR3 size: 15 residues. The CDR3 region is CASSRTSGRPGKLFF. In DNA form, the CDR3 reads TGTGCCAGCAGCCGGACTAGCGGGAGGCCCGGGAAGCTGTTTTTT.

Remarks on this clonotype: A read error may account for a junction end that differs from germline. The V call is TRBV11-2, the J call TRBJ2-1; no clear D gene. The CDR3 sequence is 17 residues long. Germline values: CDR1 SGHAT, CDR2 FQNNGV. CDR3 sequence (DNA): TGTGCCAGCAGCTTGAATGCCGCACCACTCTCCTACAATAAGCAGTTTTTC. Its protein product is CASSLNAAPLSYNKQFF.

Turning to this clonotype: The junction shows a germline mismatch at one end, possibly a read error. This chain connects TRBV7-8 to TRBJ2-4; the match to TRBD2 covers 7 bases. Germline V CDR1 and CDR2: SGHVS, FQNEAQ. This CDR3 contains 14 residues. CDR3: CASSLAAGENIQYF. DNA for the CDR3: TGTGCCAGCAGCTTAGCTGCGGGAGAGAACATTCAGTATTTC.

Regarding this clonotype: Mismatch with germline at one junction end may stem from a read error. This rearrangement joins TRBV6-1 to TRBJ2-2, with D maybe TRBD2 (5 bases). Germline values: CDR1 MNHNS, CDR2 SASEGT. The CDR3 has 19 residues. CDR3 residues: CASSETLPGGAANTGELLF. For the CDR3, the DNA is TGTGCCAGCAGTGAAACCCTTCCCGGAGGCGCCGCGAACACCGGAGAGCTGCTTTTT.

The chain links TRBV11-2 to TRBJ2-5; D could derive from TRBD1 or TRBD2 (5 bases each). Germline CDR1 reads SGHAT; CDR2 reads FQNNGV. V dropped 7 bases and J dropped 3 bases, with 21 bases sitting between them. This CDR3 has 16 amino acids. Here the CDR3 DNA reads TGTGCCAGCATCACAAAAACAGGAGGTGCGAAAGAGACCCAGTACTTC. Translating it yields CASITKTGGAKETQYF.